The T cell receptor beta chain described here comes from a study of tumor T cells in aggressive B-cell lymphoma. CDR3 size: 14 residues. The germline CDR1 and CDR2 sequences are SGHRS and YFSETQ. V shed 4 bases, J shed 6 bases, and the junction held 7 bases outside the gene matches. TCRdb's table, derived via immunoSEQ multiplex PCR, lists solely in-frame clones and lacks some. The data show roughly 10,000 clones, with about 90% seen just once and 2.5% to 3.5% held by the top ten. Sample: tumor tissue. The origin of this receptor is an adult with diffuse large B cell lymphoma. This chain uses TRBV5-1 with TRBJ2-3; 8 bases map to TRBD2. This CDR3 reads CASSREGLEDTQYF. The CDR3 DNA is TGCGCCAGCAGCCGGGAGGGTCTTGAGGATACGCAGTATTTT.